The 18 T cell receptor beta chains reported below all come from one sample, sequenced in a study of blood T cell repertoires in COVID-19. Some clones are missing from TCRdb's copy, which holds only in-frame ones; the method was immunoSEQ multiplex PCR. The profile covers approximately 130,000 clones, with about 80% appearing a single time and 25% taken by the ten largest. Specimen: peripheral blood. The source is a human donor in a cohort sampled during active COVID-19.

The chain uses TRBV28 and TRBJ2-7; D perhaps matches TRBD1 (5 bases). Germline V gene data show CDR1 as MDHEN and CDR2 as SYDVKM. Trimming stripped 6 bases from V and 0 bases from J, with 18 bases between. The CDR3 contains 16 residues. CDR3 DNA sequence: TGTGCCAGCAGCCCCATTGGGCGGACAAGCTCCTACGAGCAGTACTTC. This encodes CASSPIGRTSSYEQYF.

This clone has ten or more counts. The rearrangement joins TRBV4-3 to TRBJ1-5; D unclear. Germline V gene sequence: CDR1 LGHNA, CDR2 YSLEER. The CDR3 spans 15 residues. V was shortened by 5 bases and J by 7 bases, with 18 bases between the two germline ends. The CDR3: CASSISSGGNQPQHF. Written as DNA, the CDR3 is TGCGCCAGCAGCATCTCTTCTGGAGGTAACCAGCCCCAGCATTTT.

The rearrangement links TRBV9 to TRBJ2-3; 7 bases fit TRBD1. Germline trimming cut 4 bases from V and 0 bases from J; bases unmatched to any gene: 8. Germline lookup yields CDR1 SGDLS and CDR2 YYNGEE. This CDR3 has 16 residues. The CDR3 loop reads CASSSGTVTSTDTQYF. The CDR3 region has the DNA TGTGCCAGCAGCTCAGGGACAGTCACTAGCACAGATACGCAGTATTTT.

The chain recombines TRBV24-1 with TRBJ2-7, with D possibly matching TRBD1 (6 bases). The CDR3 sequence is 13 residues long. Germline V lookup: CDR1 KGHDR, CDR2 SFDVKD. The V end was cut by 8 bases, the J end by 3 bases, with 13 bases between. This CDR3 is CATTGDRHYEQYF. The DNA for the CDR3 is TGTGCCACCACTGGAGACAGGCACTACGAGCAGTACTTC.

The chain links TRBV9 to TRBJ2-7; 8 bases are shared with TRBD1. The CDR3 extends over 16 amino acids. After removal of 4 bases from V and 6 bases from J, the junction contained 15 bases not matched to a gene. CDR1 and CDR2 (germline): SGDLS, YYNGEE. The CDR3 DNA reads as TGTGCCAGCAGCCCCCAAAGTAGTCAGGGGGCGGCCGAGCAGTACTTC. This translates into CASSPQSSQGAAEQYF. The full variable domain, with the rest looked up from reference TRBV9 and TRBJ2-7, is DSGVTQTPKHLITATGQRVTLRCSPRSGDLSVYWYQQSLDQGLQFLIQYYNGEERAKGNILERFSAQQFPDLHSELNLSSLELGDSALYFCASSPQSSQGAAEQYFGPGTRLTVT.

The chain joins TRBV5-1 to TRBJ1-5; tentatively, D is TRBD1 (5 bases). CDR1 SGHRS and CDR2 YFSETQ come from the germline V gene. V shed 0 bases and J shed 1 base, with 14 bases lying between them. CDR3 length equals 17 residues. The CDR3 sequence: CASSLGQGGRSNQPQHF. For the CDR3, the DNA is TGCGCCAGCAGCTTGGGGCAGGGTGGTCGCAGCAATCAGCCCCAGCATTTT.

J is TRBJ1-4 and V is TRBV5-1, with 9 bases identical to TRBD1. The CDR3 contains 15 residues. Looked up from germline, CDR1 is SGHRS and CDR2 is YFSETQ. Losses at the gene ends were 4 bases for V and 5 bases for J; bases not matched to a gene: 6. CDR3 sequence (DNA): TGCGCCAGCAGCCGGACAGGGGACCTAAATGAAAAACTGTTTTTT. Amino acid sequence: CASSRTGDLNEKLFF.

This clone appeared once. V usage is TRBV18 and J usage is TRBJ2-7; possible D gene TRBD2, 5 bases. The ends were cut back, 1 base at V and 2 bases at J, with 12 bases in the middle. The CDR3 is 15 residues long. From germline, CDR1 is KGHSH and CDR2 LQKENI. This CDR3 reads CASSPQLGNTYEQYF. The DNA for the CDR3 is TGTGCCAGCTCACCACAACTCGGGAACACCTACGAGCAGTACTTC.

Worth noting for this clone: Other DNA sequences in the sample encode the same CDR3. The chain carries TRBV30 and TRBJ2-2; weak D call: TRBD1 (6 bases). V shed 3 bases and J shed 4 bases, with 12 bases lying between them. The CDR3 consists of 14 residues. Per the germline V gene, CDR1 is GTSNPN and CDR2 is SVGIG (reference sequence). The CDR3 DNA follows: TGTGCCTGGAGACGTACAGGGACCACCGGGGAGCTGTTTTTT. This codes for CAWRRTGTTGELFF.

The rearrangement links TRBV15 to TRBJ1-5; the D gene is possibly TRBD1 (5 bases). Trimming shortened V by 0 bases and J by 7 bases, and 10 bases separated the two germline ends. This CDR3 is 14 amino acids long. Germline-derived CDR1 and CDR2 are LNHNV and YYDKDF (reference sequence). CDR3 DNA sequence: TGTGCCACCAGCAGAGACAGGGTTGGACAGCCCCAGCATTTT. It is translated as CATSRDRVGQPQHF.

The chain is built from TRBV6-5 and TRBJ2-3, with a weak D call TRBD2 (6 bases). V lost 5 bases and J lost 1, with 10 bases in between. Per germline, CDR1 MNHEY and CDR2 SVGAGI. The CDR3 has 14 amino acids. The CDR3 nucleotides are TGTGCCAGCAGTAGCGGGCCCCGCACAGATACGCAGTATTTT. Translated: CASSSGPRTDTQYF.

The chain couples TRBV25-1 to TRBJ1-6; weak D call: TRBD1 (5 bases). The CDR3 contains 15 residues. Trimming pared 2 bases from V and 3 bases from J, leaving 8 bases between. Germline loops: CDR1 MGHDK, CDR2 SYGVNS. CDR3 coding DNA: TGTGCCAGCAGTGAAGGGGGGAGCTATAATTCACCCCTCCACTTT. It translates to CASSEGGSYNSPLHF. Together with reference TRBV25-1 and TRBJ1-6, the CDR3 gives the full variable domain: EADIYQTPRYLVIGTGKKITLECSQTMGHDKMYWYQQDPGMELHLIHYSYGVNSTEKGDLSSESTVSRIRTEHFPLTLESARPSHTSQYLCASSEGGSYNSPLHFGNGTRLTVT.

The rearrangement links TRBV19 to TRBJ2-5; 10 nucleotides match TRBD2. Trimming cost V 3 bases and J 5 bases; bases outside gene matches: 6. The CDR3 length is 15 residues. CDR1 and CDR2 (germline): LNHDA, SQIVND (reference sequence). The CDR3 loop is CASSMPSGGKETQYF. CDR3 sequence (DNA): TGTGCCAGTAGTATGCCTAGCGGGGGAAAGGAGACCCAGTACTTC.

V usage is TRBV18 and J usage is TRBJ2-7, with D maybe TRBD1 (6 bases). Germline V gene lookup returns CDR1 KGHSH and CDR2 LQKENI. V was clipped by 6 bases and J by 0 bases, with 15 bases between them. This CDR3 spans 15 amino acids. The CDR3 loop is CASSPTTGSSYEQYF. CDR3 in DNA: TGTGCCAGCTCCCCCACTACAGGGAGCTCCTACGAGCAGTACTTC.

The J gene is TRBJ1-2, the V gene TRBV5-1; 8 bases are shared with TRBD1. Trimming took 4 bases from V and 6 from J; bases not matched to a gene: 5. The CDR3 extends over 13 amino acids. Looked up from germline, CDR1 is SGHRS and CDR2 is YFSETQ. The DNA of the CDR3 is TGCGCCAGCAGCCGTACAGGGGGAGATGGCTACACCTTC. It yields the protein CASSRTGGDGYTF.

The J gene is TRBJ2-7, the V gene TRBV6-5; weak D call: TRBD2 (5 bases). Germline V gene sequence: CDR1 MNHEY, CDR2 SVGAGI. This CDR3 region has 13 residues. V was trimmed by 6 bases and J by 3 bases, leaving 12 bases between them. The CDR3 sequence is CASRLVGFYEQYF. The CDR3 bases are TGTGCCAGCAGACTAGTCGGTTTCTACGAGCAGTACTTC.

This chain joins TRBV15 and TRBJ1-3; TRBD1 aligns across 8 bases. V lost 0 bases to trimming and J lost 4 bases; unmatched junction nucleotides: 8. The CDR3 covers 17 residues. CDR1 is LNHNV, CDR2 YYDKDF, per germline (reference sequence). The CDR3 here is CATSRDHRQGQGNTIYF. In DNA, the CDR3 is TGTGCCACCAGCAGAGATCATCGACAGGGGCAAGGAAACACCATATATTTT.

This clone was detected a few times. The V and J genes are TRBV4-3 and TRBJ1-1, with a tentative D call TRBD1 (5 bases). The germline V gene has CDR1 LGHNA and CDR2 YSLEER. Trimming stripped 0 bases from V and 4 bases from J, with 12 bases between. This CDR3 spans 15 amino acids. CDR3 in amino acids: CASSQDRGVRTEAFF. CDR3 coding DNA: TGCGCCAGCAGCCAAGATCGGGGGGTGCGCACTGAAGCTTTCTTT.